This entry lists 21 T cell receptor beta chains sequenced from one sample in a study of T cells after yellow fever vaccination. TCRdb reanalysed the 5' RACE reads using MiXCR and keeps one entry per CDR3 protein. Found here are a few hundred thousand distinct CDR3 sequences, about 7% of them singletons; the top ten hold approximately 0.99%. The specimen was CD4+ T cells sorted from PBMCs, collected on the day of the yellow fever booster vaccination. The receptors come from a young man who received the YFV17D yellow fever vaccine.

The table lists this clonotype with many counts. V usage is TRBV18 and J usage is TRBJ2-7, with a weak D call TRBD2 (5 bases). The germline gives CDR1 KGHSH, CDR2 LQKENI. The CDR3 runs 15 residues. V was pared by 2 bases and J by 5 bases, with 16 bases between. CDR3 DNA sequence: TGTGCCAGCTCACCAGCCAGAGGGTTGGTGGACGAGCAGTACTTC. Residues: CASSPARGLVDEQYF.

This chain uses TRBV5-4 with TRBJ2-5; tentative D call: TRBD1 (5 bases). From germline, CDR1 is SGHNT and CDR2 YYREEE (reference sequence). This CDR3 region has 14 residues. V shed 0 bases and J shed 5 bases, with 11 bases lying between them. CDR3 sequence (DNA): TGTGCCAGCAGCTTGGGACAGATGTCGGAGACCCAGTACTTC. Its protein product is CASSLGQMSETQYF. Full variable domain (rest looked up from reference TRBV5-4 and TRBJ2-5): ETGVTQSPTHLIKTRGQQVTLRCSSQSGHNTVSWYQQALGQGPQFIFQYYREEENGRGNFPPRFSGLQFPNYSSELNVNALELDDSALYLCASSLGQMSETQYFGPGTRLLVL.

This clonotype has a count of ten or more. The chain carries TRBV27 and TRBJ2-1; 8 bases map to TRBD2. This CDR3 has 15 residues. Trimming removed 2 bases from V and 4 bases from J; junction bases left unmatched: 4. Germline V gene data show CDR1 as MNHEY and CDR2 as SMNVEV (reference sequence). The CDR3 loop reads CASSLETSEYNEQFF. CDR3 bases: TGTGCCAGCAGTTTAGAGACTAGCGAGTACAATGAGCAGTTCTTC.

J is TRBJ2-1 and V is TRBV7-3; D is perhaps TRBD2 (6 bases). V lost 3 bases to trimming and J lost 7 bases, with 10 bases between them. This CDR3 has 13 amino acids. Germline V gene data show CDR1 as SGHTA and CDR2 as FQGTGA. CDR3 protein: CASSFARDNEQFF. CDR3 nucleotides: TGTGCCAGCAGCTTTGCGCGGGATAATGAGCAGTTCTTC.

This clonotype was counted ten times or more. In DNA form, the CDR3 reads TGCGCCAGCAGCTTGAAAGGTGGGGGAACCGGGGAGCTGTTTTTT. This sequence encodes CASSLKGGGTGELFF. The V gene is TRBV5-1, the J gene TRBJ2-2; D may be TRBD1 or TRBD2 (5 bases each). The CDR3 is 15 residues long. Germline V lookup: CDR1 SGHRS, CDR2 YFSETQ. V gave up 1 base and J gave up 5 bases, with 12 bases separating them. Full variable domain (missing parts from reference TRBV5-1 and TRBJ2-2): KAGVTQTPRYLIKTRGQQVTLSCSPISGHRSVSWYQQTPGQGLQFLFEYFSETQRNKGNFPGRFSGRQFSNSRSEMNVSTLELGDSALYLCASSLKGGGTGELFFGEGSRLTVL.

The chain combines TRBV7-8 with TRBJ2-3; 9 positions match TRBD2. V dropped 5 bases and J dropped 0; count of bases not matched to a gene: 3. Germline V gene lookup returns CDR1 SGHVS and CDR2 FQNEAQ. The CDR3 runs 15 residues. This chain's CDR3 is CASSRGRASTDTQYF. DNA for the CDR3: TGTGCCAGCAGCCGCGGGAGGGCGAGCACAGATACGCAGTATTTT.

CDR3 loop: CASSFSAGLYNEQFF. The CDR3 DNA sequence: TGTGCCAGCAGCTTTAGCGCGGGCCTTTACAATGAGCAGTTCTTC. This rearrangement joins TRBV7-2 to TRBJ2-1; D may be TRBD2 (5 bases). This CDR3 spans 15 amino acids. Trimming cost V 3 bases and J 4 bases, with 13 bases left between them. Germline lookup yields CDR1 SGHTA and CDR2 FQGNSA.

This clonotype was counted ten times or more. The CDR3, as DNA: TGTGCCAGCAGTTCTAGCGGGGACAGCTCCTACAATGAGCAGTTCTTC. Its protein is CASSSSGDSSYNEQFF. V and J are TRBV12-3 or TRBV12-4 and TRBJ2-1; TRBD2 matches 9 bases. J gave up 0 bases and V 4 bases, and 4 bases lay outside the gene matches. CDR3 size: 16 residues.

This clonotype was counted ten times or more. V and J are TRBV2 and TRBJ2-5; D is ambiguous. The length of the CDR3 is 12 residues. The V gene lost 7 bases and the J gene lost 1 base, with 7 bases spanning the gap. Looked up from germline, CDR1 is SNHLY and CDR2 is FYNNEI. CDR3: CASNRVQETQYF. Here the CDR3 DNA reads TGTGCCAGCAATCGGGTCCAAGAGACCCAGTACTTC. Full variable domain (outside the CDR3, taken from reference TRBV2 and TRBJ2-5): EPEVTQTPSHQVTQMGQEVILRCVPISNHLYFYWYRQILGQKVEFLVSFYNNEISEKSEIFDDQFSVERPDGSNFTLKIRSTKLEDSAMYFCASNRVQETQYFGPGTRLLVL.

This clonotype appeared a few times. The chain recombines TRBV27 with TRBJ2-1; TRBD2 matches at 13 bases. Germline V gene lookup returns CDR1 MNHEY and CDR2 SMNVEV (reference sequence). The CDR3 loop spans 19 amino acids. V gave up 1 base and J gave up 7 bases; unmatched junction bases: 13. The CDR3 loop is CASSLLTSGRTTKNNEQFF. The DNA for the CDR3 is TGTGCCAGCAGTTTATTGACTAGCGGGAGGACTACGAAGAATAATGAGCAGTTCTTC.

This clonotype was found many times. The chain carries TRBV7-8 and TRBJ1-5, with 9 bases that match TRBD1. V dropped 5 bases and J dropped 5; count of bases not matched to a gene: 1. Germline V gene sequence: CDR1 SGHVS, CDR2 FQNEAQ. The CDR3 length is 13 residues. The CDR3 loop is CASSRTGDQPQHF. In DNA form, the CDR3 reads TGTGCCAGCAGCCGGACAGGGGATCAGCCCCAGCATTTT.

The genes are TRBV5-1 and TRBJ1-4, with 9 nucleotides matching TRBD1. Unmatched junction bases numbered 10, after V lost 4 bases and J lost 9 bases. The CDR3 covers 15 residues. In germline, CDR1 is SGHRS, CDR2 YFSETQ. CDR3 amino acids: CASSPREDRGKKLFF. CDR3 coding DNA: TGCGCCAGCAGCCCACGAGAGGACAGGGGAAAAAAACTGTTTTTT.

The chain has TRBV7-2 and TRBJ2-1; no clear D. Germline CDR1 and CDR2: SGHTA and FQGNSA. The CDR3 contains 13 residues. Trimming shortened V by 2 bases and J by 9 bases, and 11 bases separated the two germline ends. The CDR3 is CASSLTLFGEQFF. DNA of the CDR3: TGTGCCAGCAGCTTAACGCTATTCGGTGAGCAGTTCTTC.

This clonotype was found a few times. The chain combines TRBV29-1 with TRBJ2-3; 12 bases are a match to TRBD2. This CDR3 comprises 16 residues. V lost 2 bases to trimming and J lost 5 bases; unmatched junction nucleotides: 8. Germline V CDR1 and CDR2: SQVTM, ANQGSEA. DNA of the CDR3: TGCAGCGTTGAATCCCTAGCGGGAGGGGCGGAAGATACGCAGTATTTT. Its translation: CSVESLAGGAEDTQYF.

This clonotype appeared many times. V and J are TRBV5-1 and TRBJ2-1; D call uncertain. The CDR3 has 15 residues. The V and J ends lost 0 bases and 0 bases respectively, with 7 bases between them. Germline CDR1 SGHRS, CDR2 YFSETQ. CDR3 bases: TGCGCCAGCAGCTTGGCTAGAAACTCCTACAATGAGCAGTTCTTC. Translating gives CASSLARNSYNEQFF.

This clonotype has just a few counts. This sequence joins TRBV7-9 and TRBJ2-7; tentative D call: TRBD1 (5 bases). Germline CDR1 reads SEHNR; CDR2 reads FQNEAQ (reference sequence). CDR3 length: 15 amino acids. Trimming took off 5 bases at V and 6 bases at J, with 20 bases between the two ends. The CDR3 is CASSDPRGASAEQYF. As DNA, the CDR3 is TGTGCCAGCAGCGACCCAAGGGGCGCCTCGGCCGAGCAGTACTTC.

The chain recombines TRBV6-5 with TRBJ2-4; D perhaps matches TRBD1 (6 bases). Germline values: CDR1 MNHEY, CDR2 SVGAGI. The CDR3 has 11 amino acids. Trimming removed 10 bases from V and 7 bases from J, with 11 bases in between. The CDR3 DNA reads TGTGCCACCACTCAGGGGAACATTCAGTACTTC. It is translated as CATTQGNIQYF.

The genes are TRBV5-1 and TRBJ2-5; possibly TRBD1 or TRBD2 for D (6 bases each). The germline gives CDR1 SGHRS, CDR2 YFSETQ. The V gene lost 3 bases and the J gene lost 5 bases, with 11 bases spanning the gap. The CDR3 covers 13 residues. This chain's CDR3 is CASSWGAGETQYF. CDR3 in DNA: TGCGCCAGCAGCTGGGGGGCAGGCGAGACCCAGTACTTC.

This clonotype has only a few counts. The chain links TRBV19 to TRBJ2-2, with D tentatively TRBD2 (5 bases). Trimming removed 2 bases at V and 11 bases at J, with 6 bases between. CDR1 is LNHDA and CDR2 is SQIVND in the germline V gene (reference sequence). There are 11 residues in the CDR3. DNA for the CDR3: TGTGCCAGTAGTATAACGGGAGAGCTGTTTTTT. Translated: CASSITGELFF.

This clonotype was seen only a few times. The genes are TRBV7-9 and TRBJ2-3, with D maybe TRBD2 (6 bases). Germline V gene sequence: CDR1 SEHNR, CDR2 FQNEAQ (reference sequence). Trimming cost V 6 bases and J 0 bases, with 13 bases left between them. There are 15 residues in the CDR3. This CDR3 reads CASRARSGSTDTQYF. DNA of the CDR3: TGTGCCAGCAGAGCCCGAAGCGGGAGCACAGATACGCAGTATTTT.

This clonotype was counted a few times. The CDR3 reads CASTTSGKEQFF. The CDR3 DNA reads TGTGCCAGTACTACTAGCGGAAAGGAGCAGTTCTTC. This rearrangement joins TRBV19 to TRBJ2-1, with TRBD2 matching 8 bases. The trim removed 7 bases at V and 10 bases at J, leaving 6 bases unmatched. The CDR3 spans 12 residues. In germline, CDR1 is LNHDA, CDR2 SQIVND (reference sequence).